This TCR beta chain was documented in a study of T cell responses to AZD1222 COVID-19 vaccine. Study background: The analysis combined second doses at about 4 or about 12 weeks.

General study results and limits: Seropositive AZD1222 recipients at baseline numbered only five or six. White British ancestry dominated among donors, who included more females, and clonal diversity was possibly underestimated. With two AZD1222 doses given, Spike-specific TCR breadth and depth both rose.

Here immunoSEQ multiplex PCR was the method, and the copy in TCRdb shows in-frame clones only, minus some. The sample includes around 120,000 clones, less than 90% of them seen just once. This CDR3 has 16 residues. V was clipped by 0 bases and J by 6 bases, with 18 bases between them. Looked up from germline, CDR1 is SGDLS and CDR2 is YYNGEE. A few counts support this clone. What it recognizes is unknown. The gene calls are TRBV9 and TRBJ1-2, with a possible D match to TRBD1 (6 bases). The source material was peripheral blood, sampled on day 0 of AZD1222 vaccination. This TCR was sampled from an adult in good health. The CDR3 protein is CASSVDAGGSADGYTF. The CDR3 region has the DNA TGTGCCAGCAGCGTAGATGCGGGGGGCTCTGCTGATGGCTACACCTTC.